A selection of T cell receptor beta chains follows, all from one sample in a study of human T cells and chemical hapten exposure. TCRdb itself ran the RACE reads through MiXCR, one entry per CDR3 protein. The data hold over 85,000 distinct CDR3 sequences, with about an eighth observed a single time. The input for sequencing was whole blood, taken in connection with sensitization to the hapten diphenylcyclopropenone (DPC). The receptors originated from a middle-aged woman with alopecia areata. Some clones in this sample may be carry-over from other donors' samples. Both conserved end residues are part of each CDR3. A D gene is named only where the DNA matches it firmly. Clone size is not always given. Where it is, it says once, few, many or a class for expanded clones.

v_gene: TRBV7-9; d_gene: .; j_gene: TRBJ2-5; abundance: .; CDR3aa: CASSADGPPQETQYF; CDR3nt: TGTGCCAGCAGCGCCGACGGACCCCCTCAAGAGACCCAGTACTTC
v_gene: TRBV9; d_gene: TRBD2; j_gene: TRBJ2-1; abundance: .; CDR3aa: CASSREGSGRGEQFF; CDR3nt: TGTGCCAGCAGCCGTGAAGGTAGCGGGAGAGGTGAGCAGTTCTTC
v_gene: TRBV14; d_gene: .; j_gene: TRBJ1-5; abundance: few; CDR3aa: CASSQGGAGQPQHF; CDR3nt: TGTGCCAGCAGCCAGGGTGGGGCTGGACAGCCCCAGCATTTT
v_gene: TRBV29-1; d_gene: .; j_gene: TRBJ1-1; abundance: many; CDR3aa: CSVEMGNTEAFF; CDR3nt: TGCAGCGTTGAAATGGGGAACACTGAAGCTTTCTTT
v_gene: TRBV20-1; d_gene: TRBD2; j_gene: TRBJ2-1; abundance: few; CDR3aa: CSAYTSGTSLFF; CDR3nt: TGCAGTGCTTATACTTCCGGGACTAGTCTGTTCTTC
v_gene: TRBV29-1; d_gene: .; j_gene: TRBJ1-2; abundance: .; CDR3aa: CSVAQVRDGYTF; CDR3nt: TGCAGCGTGGCACAGGTTAGGGATGGCTACACCTTC
v_gene: TRBV6-2/TRBV6-3; d_gene: TRBD1; j_gene: TRBJ2-5; abundance: many; CDR3aa: CATRDREETQYF; CDR3nt: TGTGCCACCCGGGACAGGGAGGAGACCCAGTACTTC
v_gene: TRBV27; d_gene: TRBD1; j_gene: TRBJ2-7; abundance: .; CDR3aa: CASSWTGTHYEQYF; CDR3nt: TGTGCCAGCAGTTGGACAGGGACCCACTACGAGCAGTACTTC
v_gene: TRBV29-1; d_gene: TRBD1; j_gene: TRBJ1-1; abundance: once; CDR3aa: CSALDRGLTEAFF; CDR3nt: TGCAGCGCCCTAGACAGGGGGCTGACTGAAGCTTTCTTT
v_gene: TRBV7-8; d_gene: .; j_gene: TRBJ2-5; abundance: few; CDR3aa: CASSWYRATETQYF; CDR3nt: TGTGCCAGCAGCTGGTACAGGGCCACGGAGACCCAGTACTTC
v_gene: TRBV4-2; d_gene: .; j_gene: TRBJ1-4; abundance: .; CDR3aa: CASSQEGGRTNEKLFF; CDR3nt: TGTGCCAGCAGCCAAGAAGGGGGTCGGACTAATGAAAAACTGTTTTTT
v_gene: TRBV11-2; d_gene: .; j_gene: TRBJ2-5; abundance: few; CDR3aa: CASSQTGGETQYF; CDR3nt: TGTGCCAGCAGCCAGACCGGAGGAGAGACCCAGTACTTC
v_gene: TRBV6-5; d_gene: TRBD2; j_gene: TRBJ2-3; abundance: .; CDR3aa: CASSPLAGATDTQYF; CDR3nt: TGTGCCAGCTCACCCCTAGCGGGAGCCACAGATACGCAGTATTTT
v_gene: TRBV29-1; d_gene: .; j_gene: TRBJ1-1; abundance: .; CDR3aa: CSVEPLLGAFF; CDR3nt: TGCAGCGTTGAACCATTATTAGGGGCTTTCTTT
v_gene: TRBV5-4; d_gene: .; j_gene: TRBJ2-5; abundance: .; CDR3aa: CASSSKQGSRETQYF; CDR3nt: TGTGCCAGCAGCTCGAAACAGGGTTCGAGAGAGACCCAGTACTTC
v_gene: TRBV27; d_gene: .; j_gene: TRBJ1-2; abundance: few; CDR3aa: CASGREYGYTF; CDR3nt: TGTGCCAGCGGCAGGGAGTATGGCTACACCTTC
v_gene: TRBV27; d_gene: .; j_gene: TRBJ1-1; abundance: .; CDR3aa: CASSLTVLQPEAFF; CDR3nt: TGTGCCAGCAGTTTAACGGTGCTGCAACCTGAAGCTTTCTTT
v_gene: TRBV7-8; d_gene: TRBD1; j_gene: TRBJ1-1; abundance: .; CDR3aa: CASSLAGQGRRNTEAFF; CDR3nt: TGTGCCAGCAGCCTCGCTGGACAGGGGAGGCGGAACACTGAAGCTTTCTTT
v_gene: TRBV6-1; d_gene: TRBD1; j_gene: TRBJ2-2; abundance: few; CDR3aa: CASRKITGATGELFF; CDR3nt: TGTGCCAGCAGAAAGATAACAGGGGCTACCGGGGAGCTGTTTTTT
v_gene: TRBV29-1; d_gene: .; j_gene: TRBJ2-7; abundance: .; CDR3aa: CSVAFYPQGPDSYEQYF; CDR3nt: TGCAGCGTTGCCTTTTACCCACAGGGCCCGGACTCCTACGAGCAGTACTTC
v_gene: TRBV2; d_gene: .; j_gene: TRBJ1-1; abundance: few; CDR3aa: CASSEVRTGGTEAFF; CDR3nt: TGTGCCAGCAGTGAGGTACGGACGGGGGGGACTGAAGCTTTCTTT
v_gene: TRBV28; d_gene: .; j_gene: TRBJ2-7; abundance: few; CDR3aa: CASRKVFYEQYF; CDR3nt: TGTGCCAGCAGGAAGGTCTTCTACGAGCAGTACTTC
v_gene: TRBV5-1; d_gene: .; j_gene: TRBJ2-6; abundance: few; CDR3aa: CASRTGAGANVLTF; CDR3nt: TGCGCCAGCAGGACGGGGGCTGGGGCCAACGTCCTGACTTTC
v_gene: TRBV18; d_gene: TRBD1; j_gene: TRBJ1-1; abundance: .; CDR3aa: CASSLRQGDTEAFF; CDR3nt: TGTGCCAGCTCACTTAGACAGGGAGACACTGAAGCTTTCTTT
v_gene: TRBV5-1; d_gene: TRBD1; j_gene: TRBJ2-5; abundance: few; CDR3aa: CASSWGQDQETQYF; CDR3nt: TGCGCCAGCAGCTGGGGACAGGACCAAGAGACCCAGTACTTC
v_gene: TRBV7-2; d_gene: TRBD1; j_gene: TRBJ2-4; abundance: .; CDR3aa: CASSLWDRTQNIQYF; CDR3nt: TGTGCCAGCAGCTTATGGGACAGAACCCAAAACATTCAGTACTTC
v_gene: TRBV2; d_gene: .; j_gene: TRBJ1-1; abundance: .; CDR3aa: CASRATEAFF; CDR3nt: TGTGCCAGCAGGGCGACTGAAGCTTTCTTT
v_gene: TRBV27; d_gene: TRBD2; j_gene: TRBJ2-1; abundance: .; CDR3aa: CASSPPGEGRDNEQFF; CDR3nt: TGTGCCAGCAGTCCGCCGGGGGAGGGAAGGGACAATGAGCAGTTCTTC
v_gene: TRBV11-3; d_gene: .; j_gene: TRBJ2-1; abundance: many; CDR3aa: CASSPGQAGDPYNEQFF; CDR3nt: TGTGCCAGCAGCCCGGGACAGGCGGGAGACCCCTACAATGAGCAGTTCTTC
v_gene: TRBV27; d_gene: .; j_gene: TRBJ2-4; abundance: .; CDR3aa: CASSLITKNIQYF; CDR3nt: TGTGCCAGCAGTTTAATAACGAAAAACATTCAGTACTTC
v_gene: TRBV15; d_gene: .; j_gene: TRBJ1-1; abundance: .; CDR3aa: CATSLRGSDTEAFF; CDR3nt: TGTGCCACCAGTCTCCGGGGGAGTGATACTGAAGCTTTCTTT
v_gene: TRBV18; d_gene: .; j_gene: TRBJ2-6; abundance: .; CDR3aa: CASSMATGANVLTF; CDR3nt: TGTGCCAGCTCAATGGCGACTGGGGCCAACGTCCTGACTTTC
v_gene: TRBV7-9; d_gene: .; j_gene: TRBJ2-7; abundance: many; CDR3aa: CASSIETGPSEQYF; CDR3nt: TGTGCCAGCAGCATAGAGACAGGACCCTCCGAGCAGTACTTC
v_gene: TRBV9; d_gene: .; j_gene: TRBJ2-1; abundance: many; CDR3aa: CASSQAGGPPFHEQFF; CDR3nt: TGTGCCAGCAGCCAGGCTGGGGGACCCCCCTTCCATGAGCAGTTCTTC
v_gene: TRBV28; d_gene: .; j_gene: TRBJ2-7; abundance: .; CDR3aa: CASRPGPYEQYF; CDR3nt: TGTGCCAGCAGGCCGGGACCCTACGAGCAGTACTTC
v_gene: TRBV3-1; d_gene: .; j_gene: TRBJ1-1; abundance: many; CDR3aa: CASSPTAAGNTEAFF; CDR3nt: TGTGCCAGCAGCCCGACAGCCGCGGGGAACACTGAAGCTTTCTTT
v_gene: TRBV12-3/TRBV12-4; d_gene: .; j_gene: TRBJ2-7; abundance: .; CDR3aa: CASTMTWRPNPAPSSYEQYF; CDR3nt: TGTGCCAGCACCATGACGTGGCGGCCTAATCCGGCCCCGAGCTCCTACGAGCAGTACTTC
v_gene: TRBV12-3/TRBV12-4; d_gene: TRBD1; j_gene: TRBJ2-7; abundance: few; CDR3aa: CASSNLGTGAYEQYF; CDR3nt: TGTGCCAGCAGTAACCTCGGGACAGGTGCCTACGAGCAGTACTTC
v_gene: TRBV29-1; d_gene: .; j_gene: TRBJ1-3; abundance: .; CDR3aa: CSVETLRPGVSGNTIYF; CDR3nt: TGCAGCGTTGAGACCCTCCGACCGGGAGTCTCTGGAAACACCATATATTTT
v_gene: TRBV5-1; d_gene: .; j_gene: TRBJ1-2; abundance: few; CDR3aa: CASSSGGGYGYTF; CDR3nt: TGCGCCAGCAGCTCCGGAGGGGGCTATGGCTACACCTTC
v_gene: TRBV12-3/TRBV12-4; d_gene: TRBD2; j_gene: TRBJ2-3; abundance: few; CDR3aa: CASSSRLGLANFGTDTQYF; CDR3nt: TGTGCCAGCAGCTCTAGATTAGGACTAGCGAATTTTGGCACAGATACGCAGTATTTT
v_gene: TRBV11-2; d_gene: .; j_gene: TRBJ2-2; abundance: .; CDR3aa: CASSFAQRRELNTGELFF; CDR3nt: TGTGCCAGCAGCTTTGCCCAGAGGAGGGAGCTCAACACCGGGGAGCTGTTTTTT
v_gene: TRBV5-1; d_gene: TRBD1; j_gene: TRBJ1-4; abundance: few; CDR3aa: CASSLDRGGEKLFF; CDR3nt: TGCGCCAGCAGCCTAGACAGGGGCGGCGAAAAACTGTTTTTT
v_gene: TRBV12-3/TRBV12-4; d_gene: .; j_gene: TRBJ1-1; abundance: many; CDR3aa: CAEQRQPNTEAFF; CDR3nt: TGTGCCGAGCAGCGACAACCGAACACTGAAGCTTTCTTT
v_gene: TRBV10-1; d_gene: .; j_gene: TRBJ1-5; abundance: .; CDR3aa: CGRLRPHNQPQHF; CDR3nt: TGCGGGCGCCTTAGACCACACAATCAGCCCCAGCATTTT
v_gene: TRBV6-2/TRBV6-3; d_gene: TRBD1; j_gene: TRBJ2-2; abundance: .; CDR3aa: CASRDLRTGVPGELFF; CDR3nt: TGTGCCAGCAGAGACCTTCGGACAGGGGTTCCCGGGGAGCTGTTTTTT
v_gene: TRBV6-5; d_gene: .; j_gene: TRBJ2-2; abundance: few; CDR3aa: CASSVAGAVNTGELFF; CDR3nt: TGTGCCAGCAGCGTTGCGGGGGCCGTGAACACCGGGGAGCTGTTTTTT
v_gene: TRBV2; d_gene: .; j_gene: TRBJ2-5; abundance: few; CDR3aa: CANGGRSIQETQYF; CDR3nt: TGTGCCAATGGGGGCAGGAGTATCCAAGAGACCCAGTACTTC
v_gene: TRBV20-1; d_gene: .; j_gene: TRBJ1-1; abundance: .; CDR3aa: CSARRRETGTEAFF; CDR3nt: TGCAGTGCTAGGCGGCGCGAGACCGGGACTGAAGCTTTCTTT
v_gene: TRBV29-1; d_gene: TRBD2; j_gene: TRBJ2-3; abundance: .; CDR3aa: CSVVWTSGITQYF; CDR3nt: TGCAGCGTTGTGTGGACTAGCGGGATAACGCAGTATTTT
v_gene: TRBV3-1; d_gene: TRBD1; j_gene: TRBJ2-7; abundance: few; CDR3aa: CASSPYRQGYEQYF; CDR3nt: TGTGCCAGCAGTCCTTACCGACAGGGTTACGAGCAGTACTTC